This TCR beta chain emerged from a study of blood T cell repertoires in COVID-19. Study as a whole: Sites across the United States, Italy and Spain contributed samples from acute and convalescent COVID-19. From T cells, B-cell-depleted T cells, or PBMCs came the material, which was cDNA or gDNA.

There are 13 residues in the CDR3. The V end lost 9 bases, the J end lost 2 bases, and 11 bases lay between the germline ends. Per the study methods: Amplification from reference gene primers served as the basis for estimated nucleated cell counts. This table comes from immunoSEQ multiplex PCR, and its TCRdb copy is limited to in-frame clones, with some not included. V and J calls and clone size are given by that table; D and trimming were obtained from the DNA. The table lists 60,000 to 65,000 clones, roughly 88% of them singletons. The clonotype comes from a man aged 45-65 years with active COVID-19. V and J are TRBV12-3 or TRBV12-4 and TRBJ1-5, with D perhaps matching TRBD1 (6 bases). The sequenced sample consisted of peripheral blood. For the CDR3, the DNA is TGTGCCAGTGTGGGGGCGCGCAATCAGCCCCAGCATTTT. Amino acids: CASVGARNQPQHF.